Listed here are 11 T cell receptor beta chains from one sample, sequenced in a study of cytomegalovirus exposure and HLA in healthy donors. PCR primers comprised 60 Vbeta and 13 Jbeta primers. Only in-frame clones appear in the TCRdb table, and some are missing; sequencing was by immunoSEQ multiplex PCR. Of roughly 160,000 clones listed, roughly 74% are singletons. Sequenced sample: PBMCs. The receptor source for this set is a woman aged 40 to 50 in good health and CMV-seropositive.

The CDR3 loop is CASRETGDSYEQYF. The CDR3 DNA sequence: TGTGCCAGCAGAGAGACAGGGGACTCCTACGAGCAGTACTTC. The gene calls are TRBV6-5 and TRBJ2-7, with 8 nucleotides matching TRBD1. J lost 0 bases, V lost 6 bases, and 4 bases had no gene match. Looked up from germline, CDR1 is MNHEY and CDR2 is SVGAGI. The CDR3 has 14 amino acids.

The chain combines TRBV19 with TRBJ1-1, with a possible D match to TRBD1 (6 bases). The V gene's germline CDR1 is LNHDA and CDR2 SQIVND (reference sequence). Trimming stripped 6 bases from V and 1 base from J, with 18 bases between. The CDR3 runs 16 residues. The CDR3 here is CASRSPRQASNTEAFF. CDR3 DNA: TGTGCCAGTAGAAGCCCTCGACAGGCCTCGAACACTGAAGCTTTCTTT.

The V call is TRBV5-1, the J call TRBJ2-7; possibly TRBD2 for D (6 bases). The CDR3 has 13 residues. Germline V lookup: CDR1 SGHRS, CDR2 YFSETQ. The V end was cut by 2 bases, the J end by 3 bases, with 9 bases between. The CDR3 is CASSLAGRYEQYF. The CDR3, as DNA: TGCGCCAGCAGCTTAGCGGGCCGCTACGAGCAGTACTTC.

Written as DNA, the CDR3 is TGTGCCAGCTCACCCCGGTCCAGCGGATGGGGCACAGATACGCAGTATTTT. This sequence encodes CASSPRSSGWGTDTQYF. This rearrangement joins TRBV18 to TRBJ2-3, with a possible D match to TRBD2 (5 bases). Per the germline V gene, CDR1 is KGHSH and CDR2 is LQKENI. Between the trimmed V and J ends, which lost 3 bases and 1 base, there was a span of 17 bases. There are 17 residues in the CDR3.

This sequence joins TRBV28 and TRBJ1-4; TRBD1 might be the D (6 bases). Trimming took off 8 bases at V and 8 bases at J, with 18 bases between the two ends. The germline gives CDR1 MDHEN, CDR2 SYDVKM. The CDR3 is 14 residues long. The chain's CDR3 is CASSDSQQGEKLFF. The CDR3 coding sequence is TGTGCCAGCTCAGACTCTCAGCAGGGGGAAAAACTGTTTTTT.

The chain links TRBV5-4 to TRBJ1-1; 7 nucleotides line up with TRBD1. Per germline, CDR1 SGHNT and CDR2 YYREEE (reference sequence). The V and J ends lost 4 bases and 3 bases, in that order; junction bases with no gene match: 6. CDR3 length: 14 residues. This CDR3 is CASSPTGTDTEAFF. CDR3 DNA: TGTGCCAGCAGCCCTACCGGGACAGACACTGAAGCTTTCTTT.

This clone was counted once. This sequence joins TRBV5-4 and TRBJ2-2; 9 bases agree with TRBD1. After removal of 5 bases from V and 1 base from J, the junction contained 6 bases not matched to a gene. This CDR3 region has 16 residues. Looked up from germline, CDR1 is SGHNT and CDR2 is YYREEE (reference sequence). The DNA for the CDR3 is TGTGCCAGCAGTGGGCGGGACAGGGTGAACACCGGGGAGCTGTTTTTT. It codes for CASSGRDRVNTGELFF.

This chain links TRBV19 with TRBJ2-7, with 11 positions matching TRBD2. Germline V CDR1 and CDR2: LNHDA, SQIVND (reference sequence). Germline trimming cut 5 bases from V and 4 bases from J; bases unmatched to any gene: 4. The CDR3 covers 14 residues. For the CDR3, the DNA is TGTGCCAGTAGTGGGACTAGCGGAGTTTACGAGCAGTACTTC. This encodes CASSGTSGVYEQYF.

Only a few counts were recorded for this clone. V usage is TRBV7-9 and J usage is TRBJ1-1; D is unclear. The CDR3 runs to 14 residues. Trimming took 1 base from V and 1 from J, leaving 7 bases between them. Germline V gene lookup returns CDR1 SEHNR and CDR2 FQNEAQ (reference sequence). CDR3 nucleotide sequence: TGTGCCAGCAGCTTAGTTCAGGAGAACACTGAAGCTTTCTTT. The encoded protein is CASSLVQENTEAFF.

The chain recombines TRBV19 with TRBJ2-2; 11 positions match TRBD2. The trim removed 0 bases at V and 7 bases at J, leaving 7 bases unmatched. Looked up from germline, CDR1 is LNHDA and CDR2 is SQIVND (reference sequence). The CDR3 has 17 amino acids. CDR3 coding DNA: TGTGCCAGTAGTATAGATCGCCTAGCGGGAGGTCACGGGGAGCTGTTTTTT. This sequence encodes CASSIDRLAGGHGELFF.

The CDR3 nucleotides are TGTGCCAGCAAGGCGGGACGCCTCACAGATACGCAGTATTTT. Amino acids: CASKAGRLTDTQYF. The rearrangement uses TRBV6-6 and TRBJ2-3; a weak D match, TRBD2 (6 bases). Trimming took off 7 bases at V and 2 bases at J, with 13 bases between the two ends. This CDR3 comprises 14 residues. Per germline, CDR1 MNHNY and CDR2 SVGAGI (reference sequence).